The sequence of this T cell receptor beta chain was determined in a study of regulatory T cells in long-lasting Graves disease. Time point noted: persistent/refractory GD, antithyroid drugs over 5 years with positive TRAb. Isolated PBMC RNA provided the starting material for the TCR library. This CDR3 has 15 amino acids. Per the germline V gene, CDR1 is SGHRS and CDR2 is YFSETQ. Between the trimmed V and J ends, which lost 1 base and 4 bases, there was a span of 12 bases. Arm-PCR of CDR3 regions and iRepertoire HTBI primers were the basis on which TCR beta libraries were built. Via MiXCR, TCRdb re-called the multiplex PCR reads, giving one row per CDR3 protein. The sample has 350,000 to 500,000 distinct CDR3 sequences; around a fifth are singletons.

The starting material was peripheral blood mononuclear cells (PBMCs), obtained when the disease was refractory, from a patient treated with antithyroid drugs. The chain has TRBV5-1 and TRBJ2-1; a possible D gene is TRBD2 (5 bases). The TCR originated in a female donor with Graves disease. Here the CDR3 DNA reads TGCGCCAGCAGCTTGTGGCGTGGGGAGTACAATGAGCAGTTCTTC. Its translation: CASSLWRGEYNEQFF. The whole variable domain, remainder taken from reference TRBV5-1 and TRBJ2-1, is KAGVTQTPRYLIKTRGQQVTLSCSPISGHRSVSWYQQTPGQGLQFLFEYFSETQRNKGNFPGRFSGRQFSNSRSEMNVSTLELGDSALYLCASSLWRGEYNEQFFGPGTRLTVL.